Sequencing of this TCR beta chain was carried out in a study of blood T cell repertoires in COVID-19. Turning to the study itself: Samples came from the United States, Italy and Spain, spanning acute and convalescent COVID-19.

Repertoires were generated with immunoSEQ multiplex PCR, while TCRdb's copy carries only in-frame clones and drops some. The sample lists 300,000 to 350,000 clones; over 75% were seen once. V dropped 2 bases and J dropped 0 bases, with 9 bases sitting between them. Per the germline V gene, CDR1 is SGHNT and CDR2 is YYREEE (reference sequence). The CDR3 has 15 residues. The TCR comes from a young man who had recovered from COVID-19. The sequenced sample consisted of PBMCs or T cells enriched from blood (not recorded which). V gene TRBV5-4 combines with J gene TRBJ2-1; D might be TRBD2 (5 bases). CDR3 sequence (DNA): TGTGCCAGCAGCTTCTCGGACTCCTCCTACAATGAGCAGTTCTTC. It specifies CASSFSDSSYNEQFF.